These T cell receptor beta chains were read from a single sample in a study of T cell repertoires in cytomegalovirus infection. Their specific antigens are unknown. From the reads, TCRdb called clonotypes with MiXCR, one entry per CDR3 protein. The table shows about 68,000 distinct CDR3 sequences, with 20% to 25% occurring only once. Sequenced sample: PBMCs, sequenced either directly or after in vitro stimulation (not recorded which). The receptors come from a human donor in good health (CMV status not recorded). Some clones in this sample may be carry-over from other donors' samples. The conserved cysteine and the conserved F or W are not part of the CDR3 here. Expanded clones are given a class, and other clones once, few, many or no size at all.

TRBJ2-3 | TRBV7-9 | - | ASLAGTTDTQY
TRBJ1-5 | TRBV28 | few | ASHPEGQPQH
TRBJ2-1 | TRBV7-6 | many | ASSLTAGGGNEQF
TRBJ1-1 | TRBV11-2 | - | ASSLVLVNSEAF
TRBJ1-1 | TRBV10-3 | - | AISSQGPNTEAF
TRBJ1-1 | TRBV6-5 | many | ASSYSGTYNTEAF
TRBJ2-7 | TRBV7-2 | many | ASSASGTSGEQY
TRBJ1-2 | TRBV2 | - | ASRGTAYGYT
TRBJ2-5 | TRBV7-2 | many | ASSWDAQETQY
TRBJ2-3 | TRBV7-8 | many | ASSLVTGGPTDTQY
TRBJ1-2 | TRBV7-2 | few | ASGPDTEGYGYT
TRBJ2-1 | TRBV24-1 | many | ATSDPSLAGYNEQF
TRBJ1-1 | TRBV10-2 | - | ASRTPDRLLAF
TRBJ1-6 | TRBV3-1 | - | ASSSRTGRDSPLH
TRBJ2-2 | TRBV12-3/TRBV12-4 | once | ASSLVGANTGELF
TRBJ2-1 | TRBV12-3/TRBV12-4 | few | ASSTGTGNDYEQF
TRBJ1-5 | TRBV29-1 | - | SVGTGAGQPQH
TRBJ1-1 | TRBV7-2 | many | ASSLRGGNSGTEAF
TRBJ2-7 | TRBV27 | many | ASSLRTSASYEQY
TRBJ1-1 | TRBV6-6 | - | ASSYVKAEAF
TRBJ2-3 | TRBV12-3/TRBV12-4 | - | ASKLSGGTDTQY
TRBJ2-1 | TRBV10-3 | - | AISEGGEQF
TRBJ2-6 | TRBV28 | - | ASSPTSPGANVLT
TRBJ2-1 | TRBV7-8 | many | ASSPPQPLNNEQF
TRBJ2-3 | TRBV6-1 | many | ATQGSDTQY